This T cell receptor beta chain came from a study of shared clonotypes between healthy human individuals. Template for every sorted-subset replicate PCR totaled roughly 210 ng DNA, some 30,000 T cell genomes. Libraries were prepared by immunoSEQ multiplex PCR; TCRdb keeps only in-frame clonotypes and omits some of them. This sample has some 200,000 clones, with 66% found just once. The V gene end was trimmed by 0 bases and the J gene end by 3 bases; junction bases not matched to a gene: 9. The CDR3 runs to 19 residues. Germline-derived CDR1 and CDR2 are SEHNR and FQNEAQ (reference sequence). Sequencing used memory CD4+ T cells sorted from blood. Subset described: CD45RA-negative fraction. The gene calls are TRBV7-9 and TRBJ2-7; 15 bases map to TRBD2. The source of this sequence is a man aged 25-45 years in good health. The CDR3 spells CASSLAGTSGRKRDYEQYF. The CDR3, as DNA: TGTGCCAGCAGCTTAGCCGGGACTAGCGGGAGGAAGAGGGACTACGAGCAGTACTTC. Full variable domain (rest looked up from reference TRBV7-9 and TRBJ2-7): DTGVSQNPRHKITKRGQNVTFRCDPISEHNRLYWYRQTLGQGPEFLTYFQNEAQLEKSRLLSDRFSAERPKGSFSTLEIQRTEQGDSAMYLCASSLAGTSGRKRDYEQYFGPGTRLTVT.